What follows is one T cell receptor (beta chain) and its context. This clonotype was seen at least ten times. Its cognate antigen has yet to be identified. Within one base of it there is no much larger clone, and no base qualities were kept. The data originate from a study of T cell repertoires in cytomegalovirus infection (dated by TCRdb to the late 2010s). With respect to the entire study: The HLA type of each donor mattered for the analysis, because public TCR beta signatures pointed to carriage of CMV infection along with the matching HLA type.

TCRdb shows the sequencer as Illumina HiSeq 1500. TCRdb itself trimmed the public reads at Q25 with fastp, ran MiXCR and retained productive beta chains. Each entry is one CDR3 protein sequence, shown with its most common DNA and genes. In all, the sample holds roughly 720,000 distinct CDR3 sequences, and 35% of those were seen once. Clones ranked in the top ten supply under 3% of the sample. Here is what the overall study found, with its caveats: The ex vivo response was dominated by HLA-C-restricted CMV-specific TCR beta clonotypes, which also provided the single most frequent clonotype in two of eight donors. In both this cohort and an independent cohort of 352 donors, the cumulative frequency of public TCR beta family members distinguished carriers of CMV infection plus the relevant HLA type.

The CDR1 and CDR2 encoded by the germline V gene (reference sequence) are SEHNR and FQNEAQ. Including cysteine and phenylalanine, the CDR3 has 15 amino acids. Left in the record is the CDR3 DNA by itself, 45 bases read in frame from the first base. Trimming at the junction amounts to 5 bases on V and 4 bases on J, and the germline ends lie 16 bases apart. This sequence was found in a human donor in good health (CMV status not recorded). Some clones in this sample may be carry-over from other donors' samples. This chain joins TRBV7-9 to TRBJ2-3; a weak D assignment points to TRBD2 (5 bases agree). Sequences were obtained from PBMCs. In nucleotides, the sequence is TGTGCCAGCAGCCGATCCTTGTTACTAGCAGATACGCAGTATTTT. The resulting protein is CASSRSLLLADTQYF.